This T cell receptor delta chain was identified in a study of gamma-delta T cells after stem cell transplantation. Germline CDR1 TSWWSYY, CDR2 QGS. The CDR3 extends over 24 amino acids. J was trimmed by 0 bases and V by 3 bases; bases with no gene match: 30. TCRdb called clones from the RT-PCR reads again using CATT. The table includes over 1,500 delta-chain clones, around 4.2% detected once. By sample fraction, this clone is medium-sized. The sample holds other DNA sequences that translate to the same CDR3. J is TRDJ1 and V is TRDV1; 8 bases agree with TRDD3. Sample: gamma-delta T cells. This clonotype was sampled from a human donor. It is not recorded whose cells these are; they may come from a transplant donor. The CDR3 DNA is TGTGCTCTTGGGGATCACACACATCCGTTTTACCCGTTCACTGGGGGCCCCTACACCGATAAACTCATCTTT. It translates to CALGDHTHPFYPFTGGPYTDKLIF.